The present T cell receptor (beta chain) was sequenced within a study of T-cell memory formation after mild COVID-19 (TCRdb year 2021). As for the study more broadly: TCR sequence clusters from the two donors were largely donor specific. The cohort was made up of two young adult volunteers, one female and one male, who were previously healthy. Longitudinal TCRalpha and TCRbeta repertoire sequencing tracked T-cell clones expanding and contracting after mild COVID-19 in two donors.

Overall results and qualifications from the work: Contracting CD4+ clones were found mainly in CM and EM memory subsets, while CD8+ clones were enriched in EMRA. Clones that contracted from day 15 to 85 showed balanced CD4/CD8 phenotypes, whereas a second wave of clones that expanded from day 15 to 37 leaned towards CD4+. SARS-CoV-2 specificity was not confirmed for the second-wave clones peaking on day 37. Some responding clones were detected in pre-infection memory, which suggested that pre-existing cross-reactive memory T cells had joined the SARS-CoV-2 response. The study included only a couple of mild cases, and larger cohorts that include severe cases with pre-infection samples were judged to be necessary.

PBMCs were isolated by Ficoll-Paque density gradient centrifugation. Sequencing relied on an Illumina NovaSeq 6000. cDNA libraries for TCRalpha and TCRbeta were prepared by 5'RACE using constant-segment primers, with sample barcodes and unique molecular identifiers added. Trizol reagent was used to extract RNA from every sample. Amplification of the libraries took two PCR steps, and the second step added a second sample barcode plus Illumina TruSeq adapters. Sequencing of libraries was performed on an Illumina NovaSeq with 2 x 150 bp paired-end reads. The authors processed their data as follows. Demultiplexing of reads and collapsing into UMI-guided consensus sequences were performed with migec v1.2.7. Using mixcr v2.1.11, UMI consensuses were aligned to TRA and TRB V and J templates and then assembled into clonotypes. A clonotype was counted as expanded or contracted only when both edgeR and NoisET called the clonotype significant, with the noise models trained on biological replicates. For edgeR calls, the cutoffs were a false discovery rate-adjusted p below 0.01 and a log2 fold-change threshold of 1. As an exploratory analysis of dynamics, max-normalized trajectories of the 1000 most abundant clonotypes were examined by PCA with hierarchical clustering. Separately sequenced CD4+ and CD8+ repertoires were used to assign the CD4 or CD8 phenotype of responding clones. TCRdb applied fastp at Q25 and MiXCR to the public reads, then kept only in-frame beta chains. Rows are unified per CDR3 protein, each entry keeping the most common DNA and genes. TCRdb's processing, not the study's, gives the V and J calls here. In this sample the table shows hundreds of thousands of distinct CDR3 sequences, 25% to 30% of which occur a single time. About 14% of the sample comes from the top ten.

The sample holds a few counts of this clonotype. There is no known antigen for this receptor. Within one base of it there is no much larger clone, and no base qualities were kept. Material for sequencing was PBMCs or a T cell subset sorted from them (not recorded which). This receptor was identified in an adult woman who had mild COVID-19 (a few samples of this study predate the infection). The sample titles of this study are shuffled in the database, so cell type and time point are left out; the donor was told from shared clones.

The CDR3 has the sequence CATTGNPNTGELFF. The nucleotide sequence is given as TGTGCCACGACTGGGAACCCGAACACCGGGGAGCTGTTTTTT. The chain links TRBV24-1 with TRBJ2-2, with no reliable assignment of the D segment. CDR1 and CDR2 (KGHDR, SFDVKD) derive from the germline V gene. Inclusive of the bounding cysteine and phenylalanine, the CDR3 is 14 residues long. Only the CDR3 region is kept as DNA, spanning 42 bases read in frame from base 1. V loses 10 bases, J loses 0 bases, and the germline ends lie 11 bases apart.